The 22 T cell receptor beta chains presented below share a single source sample, sequenced in a study of shared clonotypes between healthy human individuals. The naive CD8 population came from CD45RO-negative cells selected for CCR7, without terminally differentiated effector memory CD45RA+ cells. Generated by immunoSEQ multiplex PCR, the TCRdb table keeps only in-frame clones and is missing some. This table has some 2.1 million clones, about 94% appearing once. The sample comprised naive CD8+ T cells sorted from blood. The origin of the receptors is a young man in good health.

The chain is built from TRBV5-4 and TRBJ2-1, with 7 bases matching TRBD1. Trimming took 0 bases from V and 4 from J; bases not matched to a gene: 4. Germline CDR1 is SGHNT and CDR2 is YYREEE (reference sequence). This CDR3 region has 15 residues. The CDR3 DNA follows: TGTGCCAGCAGCTTGGGACAGGGTCTTTACAATGAGCAGTTCTTC. It is translated as CASSLGQGLYNEQFF.

V usage is TRBV29-1 and J usage is TRBJ2-7; 10 nucleotides align to TRBD2. Trimming removed 1 base from V and 5 bases from J; junction bases left unmatched: 5. Germline values: CDR1 SQVTM, CDR2 ANQGSEA. The CDR3 spans 14 residues. The CDR3 loop is CSVEVQRGGDEQYF. The CDR3 DNA reads as TGCAGCGTTGAAGTCCAGCGGGGGGGAGACGAGCAGTACTTC.

This chain's CDR3 is CASSLGRDSNEQFF. In DNA form, the CDR3 reads TGTGCCAGCAGTTTAGGGAGGGATTCCAATGAGCAGTTCTTC. The rearrangement links TRBV28 to TRBJ2-1, with 7 bases lining up with TRBD2. V dropped 2 bases and J dropped 6; count of bases not matched to a gene: 4. Per germline, CDR1 MDHEN and CDR2 SYDVKM. This CDR3 has 14 amino acids. Full variable domain (missing parts from reference TRBV28 and TRBJ2-1): DVKVTQSSRYLVKRTGEKVFLECVQDMDHENMFWYRQDPGLGLRLIYFSYDVKMKEKGDIPEGYSVSREKKERFSLILESASTNQTSMYLCASSLGRDSNEQFFGPGTRLTVL.

The chain couples TRBV6-1 to TRBJ2-3; a possible D gene is TRBD2 (5 bases). The CDR3 covers 16 residues. Germline loops: CDR1 MNHNS, CDR2 SASEGT. V was cut by 3 bases and J by 0 bases, with 13 bases left in between. DNA of the CDR3: TGTGCCAGCAGTGAGAGGGTCCCAGGTAGCACAGATACGCAGTATTTT. As protein: CASSERVPGSTDTQYF.

The genes are TRBV4-1 and TRBJ1-1, with a tentative D call TRBD1 (6 bases). Germline V lookup: CDR1 MGHRA, CDR2 YSYEKL. Deletions cut 0 bases from V and 1 base from J, with 12 bases between. The CDR3 runs to 16 residues. The CDR3 protein is CASSQDSEGQNTEAFF. The CDR3 DNA reads TGCGCCAGCAGCCAAGACTCCGAGGGACAGAACACTGAAGCTTTCTTT.

This chain connects TRBV7-3 to TRBJ2-7; TRBD1 agrees at 8 bases. The germline CDR1 and CDR2 sequences are SGHTA and FQGTGA. The CDR3 runs 15 residues. Trimming cost V 2 bases and J 3 bases; bases outside gene matches: 6. The CDR3 sequence: CASSLDRGTGYEQYF. Here the CDR3 DNA reads TGTGCCAGCAGCTTAGACAGGGGTACGGGCTACGAGCAGTACTTC. Variable domain in full (rest from reference TRBV7-3 and TRBJ2-7): GAGVSQTPSNKVTEKGKYVELRCDPISGHTALYWYRQSLGQGPEFLIYFQGTGAADDSGLPNDRFFAVRPEGSVSTLKIQRTERGDSAVYLCASSLDRGTGYEQYFGPGTRLTVT.

For this clone: Other DNA sequences within the sample encode an identical CDR3. This chain joins TRBV28 and TRBJ2-7; no clear D. The germline V and J ends were trimmed by 5 bases and 5 bases, with 10 bases remaining between them. Per germline, CDR1 MDHEN and CDR2 SYDVKM. The CDR3 has 12 amino acids. The CDR3 coding sequence is TGTGCCAGCAGTCTTCCAGGAGACGAGCAGTACTTC. It codes for CASSLPGDEQYF.

This clone has just a few counts. This chain connects TRBV4-1 to TRBJ1-2; 7 bases are a match to TRBD1. V was pared by 1 base and J by 6 bases, with 8 bases of the junction left unmatched. CDR3 length: 15 residues. CDR1 is MGHRA and CDR2 is YSYEKL in the germline V gene. This CDR3 reads CASSQAPGTVNGYTF. In nucleotides, the CDR3 is TGCGCCAGCAGCCAAGCCCCCGGGACAGTTAATGGCTACACCTTC.

CDR3 loop: CASSVGVSGGVTDTQYF. The CDR3 bases are TGTGCCAGCAGCGTAGGTGTAAGCGGGGGGGTCACAGATACGCAGTATTTT. V is TRBV9 and J is TRBJ2-3; 10 nucleotides agree with TRBD2. The V and J ends lost 0 bases and 2 bases, in that order; junction bases with no gene match: 6. CDR1 is SGDLS, CDR2 YYNGEE, per germline. This CDR3 has 17 residues.

This clone was picked up one time. The chain recombines TRBV11-2 with TRBJ2-5; D might be TRBD2 (6 bases). The germline CDR1 and CDR2 sequences are SGHAT and FQNNGV. Trimming took 7 bases from V and 5 from J, leaving 23 bases between them. The CDR3 is made up of 16 amino acids. CDR3 coding DNA: TGTGCCAGCACCCTCCGGGACGCGGGACCAGAGGAGACCCAGTACTTC. Translated: CASTLRDAGPEETQYF.

CDR3 sequence: CASSEAREPETQYF. CDR3 DNA: TGTGCCAGCAGTGAGGCAAGGGAACCGGAGACCCAGTACTTC. The chain recombines TRBV2 with TRBJ2-5; D is ambiguous. Germline V gene lookup returns CDR1 SNHLY and CDR2 FYNNEI. The CDR3 sequence is 14 residues long. Trimming shortened V by 3 bases and J by 5 bases, and 13 bases separated the two germline ends.

CDR3 in amino acids: CASSQWSNTEAFF. In nucleotides, the CDR3 is TGCGCCAGCAGCCAGTGGTCTAACACTGAAGCTTTCTTT. The rearrangement joins TRBV4-3 to TRBJ1-1; no clear D gene. Looked up from germline, CDR1 is LGHNA and CDR2 is YSLEER. V lost 3 bases and J 2 bases, leaving 7 bases between the germline ends. The CDR3 is 13 amino acids.

The J gene is TRBJ2-3, the V gene TRBV18, with 7 bases lining up with TRBD1. Unmatched junction bases numbered 3, after V lost 3 bases and J lost 3 bases. CDR3 length: 14 amino acids. Germline CDR1 reads KGHSH; CDR2 reads LQKENI. CDR3 sequence reads: CASSPDRETDTQYF. CDR3 DNA sequence: TGTGCCAGCTCACCCGACAGGGAGACAGATACGCAGTATTTT.

The V call is TRBV9, the J call TRBJ2-6; no clear D. This CDR3 has 16 residues. The V and J ends lost 0 bases and 0 bases respectively, with 7 bases between them. Looked up from germline, CDR1 is SGDLS and CDR2 is YYNGEE. The CDR3 DNA sequence: TGTGCCAGCAGCGTAGATCACGTCTCTGGGGCCAACGTCCTGACTTTC. Translation gives CASSVDHVSGANVLTF.

The chain couples TRBV4-1 to TRBJ1-1; no clear D gene. V lost 0 bases, J lost 4 bases, and 9 bases lay in between. This CDR3 comprises 14 residues. CDR1 is MGHRA, CDR2 YSYEKL, per germline. In DNA form, the CDR3 reads TGCGCCAGCAGCCAAGATACGGGGAGCACTGAAGCTTTCTTT. Its protein is CASSQDTGSTEAFF.

The chain is built from TRBV28 and TRBJ1-4; D unclear. CDR1 MDHEN and CDR2 SYDVKM come from the germline V gene. V was shortened by 5 bases and J by 0 bases, with 22 bases between the two germline ends. This CDR3 has 19 amino acids. For the CDR3, the DNA is TGTGCCAGCAGTATCCTTGGGGAAAAGGACCTTGCAACTAATGAAAAACTGTTTTTT. The encoded protein is CASSILGEKDLATNEKLFF.

The chain has TRBV19 and TRBJ2-1; D call uncertain. The CDR3 runs to 11 residues. Germline V CDR1 and CDR2: LNHDA, SQIVND (reference sequence). V was pared by 1 base and J by 13 bases, with 8 bases between. The CDR3: CASSIVEVQFF. CDR3 bases: TGTGCCAGTAGTATAGTTGAGGTACAGTTCTTC.

The chain combines TRBV7-9 with TRBJ1-1, with D tentatively TRBD1 (6 bases). The CDR3 totals 14 residues. V was trimmed by 5 bases and J by 5 bases, leaving 15 bases between them. Per the germline V gene, CDR1 is SEHNR and CDR2 is FQNEAQ (reference sequence). The CDR3 reads CASSPAEGGTEAFF. DNA for the CDR3: TGTGCCAGCAGCCCCGCCGAGGGGGGTACTGAAGCTTTCTTT.

The chain uses TRBV12-2 and TRBJ1-2; TRBD1, the table's D call, was not compared with the DNA. TRBV12-2 is a pseudogene. The CDR3 sequence is 17 residues long. CDR3 bases: TGTGCAAGTCGCCTCCTTAAAATTAAGGGGACAGGGTCTGGCTACACCTTC. It yields the protein CASRLLKIKGTGSGYTF.

As to this clone: Other DNA sequences of this sample code for an identical CDR3. CDR3 nucleotide sequence: TGTGCCAGCAGTTTATCGCGCGGCACCGGGGAGCTGTTTTTT. Protein: CASSLSRGTGELFF. The chain uses TRBV27 and TRBJ2-2; D gene unclear. CDR1 is MNHEY and CDR2 is SMNVEV in the germline V gene (reference sequence). The CDR3 contains 14 residues. Trimming pared 0 bases from V and 4 bases from J, leaving 6 bases between.

J is TRBJ2-7 and V is TRBV13; 11 positions agree with TRBD1. J lost 3 bases, V lost 4 bases, and 5 bases had no gene match. There are 15 residues in the CDR3. CDR1 PRHDT and CDR2 FYEKMQ come from the germline V gene (reference sequence). Written as DNA, the CDR3 is TGTGCCAGCAGCTCCCGGACAGGGGGCTTCTACGAGCAGTACTTC. It translates to CASSSRTGGFYEQYF.

This clone was detected only once. V and J are TRBV10-3 and TRBJ2-1, with 11 bases aligning to TRBD2. V lost 4 bases to trimming and J lost 0 bases; unmatched junction nucleotides: 11. Germline-derived CDR1 and CDR2 are ENHRY and SYGVKD. This CDR3 is 19 amino acids long. CDR3 bases: TGTGCCATCAGTGGATCCGACACAACTAGCGGGAGCTCCTACAATGAGCAGTTCTTC. This gives the protein CAISGSDTTSGSSYNEQFF.